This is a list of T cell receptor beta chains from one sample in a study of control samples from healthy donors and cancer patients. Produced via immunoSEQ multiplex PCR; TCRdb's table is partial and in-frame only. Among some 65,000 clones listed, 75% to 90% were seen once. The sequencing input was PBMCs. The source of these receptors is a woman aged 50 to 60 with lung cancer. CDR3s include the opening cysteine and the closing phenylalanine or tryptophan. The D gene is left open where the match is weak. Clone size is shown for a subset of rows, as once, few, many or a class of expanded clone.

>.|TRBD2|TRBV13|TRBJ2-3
TGTGCCAGCAGCCAATTAGCGGGGACCACAGATACGCAGTATTTT
CASSQLAGTTDTQYF
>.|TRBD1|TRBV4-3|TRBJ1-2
TGCGCCAGCAGCCAAGATAGGCAGGGGGCGGGGTATGGCTACACCTTC
CASSQDRQGAGYGYTF
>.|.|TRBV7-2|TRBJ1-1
TGTGCCAGCAGTTCCGGGGGGGTCGGCACTGAAGCTTTCTTT
CASSSGGVGTEAFF
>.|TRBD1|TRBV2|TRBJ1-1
TGTGCCAGCAGTGAAGGCTGGGACAGATACGCGACTGAAGCTTTCTTT
CASSEGWDRYATEAFF
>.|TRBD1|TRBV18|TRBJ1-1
TGTGCCAGCTCCCCGTTGGCAGGGGGCGAAGGTGAAGCTTTCTTT
CASSPLAGGEGEAFF
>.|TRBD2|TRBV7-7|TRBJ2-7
TGTGCCAGCAGCTTAAGTCGCGGGAGCGAGCAGTACTTC
CASSLSRGSEQYF
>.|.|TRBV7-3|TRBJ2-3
TGTGCCAGCAGCTTAAGGCGTACTAGCACAGATACGCAGTATTTT
CASSLRRTSTDTQYF
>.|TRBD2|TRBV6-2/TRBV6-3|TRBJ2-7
TGTGCCAGCAGTCCGGGACTAGCGCCCCATCGCGAGCAGTACTTC
CASSPGLAPHREQYF
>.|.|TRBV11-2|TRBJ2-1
TGTGCCAGCAGCTTAGAACCTAGCTCCTACAATGAGCAGTTCTTC
CASSLEPSSYNEQFF
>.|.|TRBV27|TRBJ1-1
TGTGCCAGCAGTCTCAGGGGAAACACTGAAGCTTTCTTT
CASSLRGNTEAFF
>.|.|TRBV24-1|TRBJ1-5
TGTGCCACCAGTGATTTTGGAAGCAATCAGCCCCAGCATTTT
CATSDFGSNQPQHF
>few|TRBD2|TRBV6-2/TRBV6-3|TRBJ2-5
TGTGCCAGCAGTAGGACTAGCGGGGCGGTAGAGACCCAGTACTTC
CASSRTSGAVETQYF
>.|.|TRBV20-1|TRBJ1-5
TGCAGTGCCCCCTTCTTGGGGCCCCAGCATTTT
CSAPFLGPQHF
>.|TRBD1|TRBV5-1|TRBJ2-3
TGCGCCAGCAGCCTTACAAGACAGGGGAGTGCAGATACGCAGTATTTT
CASSLTRQGSADTQYF
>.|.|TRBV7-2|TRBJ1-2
TGTGCCAGCAGCTTATGGCGGGGGGCCAACTATGGCTACACCTTC
CASSLWRGANYGYTF
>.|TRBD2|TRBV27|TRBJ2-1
TGTGCCAGCAGTTTATCCCTAGCGGCCAACTACAATGAGCAGTTCTTC
CASSLSLAANYNEQFF
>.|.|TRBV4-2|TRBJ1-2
TGTGCCAGCAGCCAAGTGGGGGTTGATTATGGCTACACCTTC
CASSQVGVDYGYTF
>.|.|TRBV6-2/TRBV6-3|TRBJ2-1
TGTGCCAGCAGTTACTCAGGGGGAATGTACAATGAGCAGTTCTTC
CASSYSGGMYNEQFF
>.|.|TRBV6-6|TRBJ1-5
TGTGCCAGCAGTTATCAGACTAATCAGCCCCAGCATTTT
CASSYQTNQPQHF
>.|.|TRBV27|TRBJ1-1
TGTGCCAGCACCAGGACGGCGAACACTGAAGCTTTCTTT
CASTRTANTEAFF
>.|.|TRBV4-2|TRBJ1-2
TGTGCCAGCAGCCAAGATCTACGGGGTTCGAACTATGGCTACACCTTC
CASSQDLRGSNYGYTF
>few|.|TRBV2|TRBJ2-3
TGTGCCAGCAGTCGGGCGGGGGACATAGATACGCAGTATTTT
CASSRAGDIDTQYF
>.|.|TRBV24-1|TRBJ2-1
TGTGCCACCAGTGGAGTAGGGGGGACTACCTCCTACAATGAGCAGTTCTTC
CATSGVGGTTSYNEQFF
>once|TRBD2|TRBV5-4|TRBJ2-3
TGTGCCAGCAGCTTGGGGGCGGGGGGAAACACAGATACGCAGTATTTT
CASSLGAGGNTDTQYF
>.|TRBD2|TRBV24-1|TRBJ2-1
TGTGCCACCAGTCTCCACGGGGGGGCGGGTAATGAGCAGTTCTTC
CATSLHGGAGNEQFF
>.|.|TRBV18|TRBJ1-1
TGTGCCAGCTCACCAGAGGCGGAAAACACTGAAGCTTTCTTT
CASSPEAENTEAFF
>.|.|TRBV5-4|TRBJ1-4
TGTGCCAGCAGCTCGACGGTTCTGGCTAATGAAAAACTGTTTTTT
CASSSTVLANEKLFF
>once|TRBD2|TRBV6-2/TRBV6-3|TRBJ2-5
TGTGCCAGCAGCTCCCTCAGCGGGGGGGCGGAGGAGACCCAGTACTTC
CASSSLSGGAEETQYF
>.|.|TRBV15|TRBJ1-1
TGTGCCACCAGCAGAGGAGGGGATTTTACTGAAGCTTTCTTT
CATSRGGDFTEAFF
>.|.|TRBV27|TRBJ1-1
TGTGCCAGCAGCAGGGCCGCTGAAGCTTTCTTT
CASSRAAEAFF
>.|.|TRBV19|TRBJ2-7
TGTGCCAGTAGTATGGTGACAGACGAATACGAGCAGTACTTC
CASSMVTDEYEQYF
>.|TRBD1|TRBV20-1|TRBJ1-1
TGCAGCACGGGACAGGGGAATACGGCTTTCTTT
CSTGQGNTAFF
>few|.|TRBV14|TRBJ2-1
TGTGCCAGCAGCCAAGATCAACCCCTCGGCGACCTCTACAATGAGCAGTTCTTC
CASSQDQPLGDLYNEQFF
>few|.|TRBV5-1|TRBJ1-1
TGCGCCAGCAGCTTGTCACACACTGAAGCTTTCTTT
CASSLSHTEAFF
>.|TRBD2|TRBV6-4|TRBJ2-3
TGTGCCAGCAGGATGAGCGGGGGGGCGACAGATACGCAGTATTTT
CASRMSGGATDTQYF
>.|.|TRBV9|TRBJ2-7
TGTGCCAGCAGCGTAGCTACGGAGAGGAGCGAGCAGTACTTC
CASSVATERSEQYF
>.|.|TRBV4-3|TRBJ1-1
TGCGCCAGCAGCACCCACCGGGGGCTAGGGACTGAAGCTTTCTTT
CASSTHRGLGTEAFF
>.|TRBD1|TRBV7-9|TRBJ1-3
TGTGCCAGCAGCTGGACAGGAGGAGAGGGGAACACCATATATTTT
CASSWTGGEGNTIYF
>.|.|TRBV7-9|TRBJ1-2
TGTGCCAGCAGCTTAGCCGGGGCCTATGGCTACACCTTC
CASSLAGAYGYTF
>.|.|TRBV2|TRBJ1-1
TGTGCCAGCAGTGAAGGGGTAAACACTGAAGCTTTCTTT
CASSEGVNTEAFF
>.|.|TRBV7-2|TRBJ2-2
TGTGCCAGCAGCTTTTTCAGTTCCACCGGGGAGCTGTTTTTT
CASSFFSSTGELFF
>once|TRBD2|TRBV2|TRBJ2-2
TGTGCCAGCAGTGAGGGGCGGGGGGCGCCCGGGGAGCTGTTTTTT
CASSEGRGAPGELFF
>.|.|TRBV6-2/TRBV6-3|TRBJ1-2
TGTGCCAGCAGTTATATGTCAAGGAGTGGCTACACCTTC
CASSYMSRSGYTF
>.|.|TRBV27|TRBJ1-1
TGTGCCAGCAGTTTAAGGGGGATGTACACTGAAGCTTTCTTT
CASSLRGMYTEAFF
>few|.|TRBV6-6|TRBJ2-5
TGTGCCAGCAGTTACAAGGGGGTAGCGGAGACCCAGTACTTC
CASSYKGVAETQYF